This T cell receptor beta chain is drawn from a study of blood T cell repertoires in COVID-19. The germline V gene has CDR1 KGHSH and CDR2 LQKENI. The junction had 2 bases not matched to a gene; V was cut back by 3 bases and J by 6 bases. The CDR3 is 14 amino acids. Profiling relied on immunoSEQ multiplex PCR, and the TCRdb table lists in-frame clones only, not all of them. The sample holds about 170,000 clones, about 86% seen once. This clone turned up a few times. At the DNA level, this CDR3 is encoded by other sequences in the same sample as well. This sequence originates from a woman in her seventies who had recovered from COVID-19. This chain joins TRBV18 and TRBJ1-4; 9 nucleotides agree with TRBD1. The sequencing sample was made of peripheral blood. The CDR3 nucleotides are TGTGCCAGCTCACCTACAGGGGGCGATGAAAAACTGTTTTTT. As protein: CASSPTGGDEKLFF.